This T cell receptor beta chain originates from a study of response to subunit inactivated influenza vaccine. TCRdb re-called the RT-PCR reads with MiXCR, one entry per CDR3 protein. The sample includes hundreds of thousands of distinct CDR3 sequences, approximately 14% of them seen just once. Trimming removed 7 bases at V and 0 bases at J, with 12 bases between. CDR1 and CDR2 from the germline V gene are MNHNS and SASEGT. CDR3 length equals 14 residues. General observations from the study: The authors suggested that every seasonal influenza vaccination recruits few new T cells.

Only a few counts were recorded for this clonotype. No antigen is known for it. This sample comprised PBMCs from blood, obtained approximately 12 days after vaccination. This TCR came from a man aged 50 to 59 who received an inactivated influenza vaccine. The chain recombines TRBV6-1 with TRBJ1-1; D is undetermined. DNA for the CDR3: TGTGCCAGCAAAGAACCCGGGATGAACACTGAAGCTTTCTTT. Residues: CASKEPGMNTEAFF.